Given below is one TCR beta chain in context. Its antigen is still unknown. Separation from the 666-subject first cohort characterized the approximately 130-subject validation cohort, to which the donors belonged. The record originates from a study of cytomegalovirus exposure and HLA in healthy donors. TCRdb's table, derived via immunoSEQ multiplex PCR, lists solely in-frame clones and lacks some. The sample includes about 160,000 clones, 80% to 90% of them seen just once. Trimming shortened V by 0 bases and J by 1 base, and 9 bases separated the two germline ends. The CDR3 is 15 amino acids. Germline-derived CDR1 and CDR2 are MNHNS and SASEGT. Study-wide findings and caveats: TCR clusters originating in the first cohort tended to co-occur in the roughly 120 validation repertoires, according to a later analysis. It was reported that the classifier diagnosed cytomegalovirus status with high specificity and sensitivity in both the original and validation cohorts.

The sequence came from a woman in her 30s in good health and CMV-seronegative. The sequencing input was PBMCs. The chain uses TRBV6-1 and TRBJ2-5, with no clear D. The CDR3 sequence: CASSEAQTPQETQYF. CDR3 coding DNA: TGTGCCAGCAGTGAAGCGCAGACGCCCCAAGAGACCCAGTACTTC.